These 25 T cell receptor beta chains came from one sample sequenced in a study of read filtering for tumor transcriptome and immune sequencing. The library was built from about 400 ng RNA with molecular barcoded adaptors for alpha/delta and beta/gamma chains. TCRdb recomputed calls from the reads with MiXCR, one row per CDR3 protein. The data contain roughly 130,000 distinct CDR3 sequences, 13% of them seen just once; the ten biggest clones take up roughly 9.6%. Material for sequencing was a population of CD138-negative cells sorted from bone marrow. The receptors originated from a donor aged 40 or older with multiple myeloma.

This clonotype was seen ten or more times. The chain has TRBV20-1 and TRBJ2-4; D not resolved. In germline, CDR1 is DFQATT, CDR2 SNEGSKA (reference sequence). Trimming shortened V by 3 bases and J by 6 bases, and 9 bases separated the two germline ends. The CDR3 extends over 12 amino acids. The CDR3 bases are TGCAGTGCTAGTGGGGTTGGAAACATTCAGTACTTC. The encoded protein is CSASGVGNIQYF.

Details on this clonotype: A read error may account for a junction end that differs from germline. This chain links TRBV29-1 with TRBJ2-1; unclear D gene. This CDR3 contains 13 residues. The germline gives CDR1 SQVTM, CDR2 ANQGSEA. The CDR3 DNA is TGCAGCGTTGGGCGGAGCTCCTACAATGGGCAGTTCTTC. The encoded protein is CSVGRSSYNGQFF.

This clonotype was seen ten or more times. This sequence joins TRBV12-3 or TRBV12-4 and TRBJ1-5; 7 bases are a match to TRBD1. The CDR3 totals 14 residues. The J segment lost 7 bases and the V segment lost 5 bases, leaving 8 bases of the junction unmatched. The CDR3 sequence: CASSPNDRAQPQHF. The CDR3 DNA reads TGTGCCAGCAGTCCTAATGACAGGGCCCAGCCCCAGCATTTT.

This clonotype occurred many times. This chain joins TRBV7-9 and TRBJ2-1; maybe TRBD2 (5 bases). The CDR3 length is 16 residues. Trimming cost V 2 bases and J 7 bases, with 18 bases left between them. From germline, CDR1 is SEHNR and CDR2 FQNEAQ (reference sequence). The CDR3 DNA is TGTGCCAGCAGCTTACTTCTGGATGTGGAGGTTAATGAGCAGTTCTTC. This sequence encodes CASSLLLDVEVNEQFF.

This clonotype was recorded at least ten times. This chain connects TRBV5-1 to TRBJ2-3, with 7 bases matching TRBD1. The CDR3 contains 14 residues. With V trimmed by 0 bases and J by 4 bases, 2 bases remained unmatched. The germline gives CDR1 SGHRS, CDR2 YFSETQ. The DNA of the CDR3 is TGCGCCAGCAGCTTGGGACAGGGAGCAGATACGCAGTATTTT. Translation: CASSLGQGADTQYF.

This clonotype appeared many times. This chain connects TRBV6-1 to TRBJ1-6; perhaps TRBD1 as D (5 bases). Germline CDR1 is MNHNS and CDR2 is SASEGT. V lost 5 bases and J 7 bases, leaving 12 bases between the germline ends. The CDR3 is made up of 14 amino acids. DNA of the CDR3: TGTGCCAGCAGTCGGGGGGTGGGGAATTCACCCCTCCACTTT. Its protein product is CASSRGVGNSPLHF.

The chain joins TRBV19 to TRBJ1-5, with no clear D. Trimming took off 6 bases at V and 9 bases at J, with 18 bases between the two ends. Germline CDR1 and CDR2: LNHDA and SQIVND (reference sequence). CDR3 length: 14 amino acids. CDR3 nucleotide sequence: TGTGCCAGTAGACCTGACACTGATTTACGGCCCCAGCATTTT. It encodes CASRPDTDLRPQHF.

This clonotype was seen at least ten times. The chain employs TRBV7-2 and TRBJ2-4, with 12 nucleotides matching TRBD2. The ends lost 5 bases at V and 0 bases at J; junction bases unmatched: 11. The CDR3 is made up of 19 amino acids. Germline values: CDR1 SGHTA, CDR2 FQGNSA. The CDR3 loop is CASSTHAGLAGVAKNIQYF. The CDR3 DNA reads TGTGCCAGCAGCACCCACGCGGGACTAGCGGGCGTAGCCAAAAACATTCAGTACTTC.

Only a few counts were recorded for this clonotype. The J gene is TRBJ1-5, the V gene TRBV7-9, with 9 bases aligning to TRBD1. V was clipped by 3 bases and J by 2 bases; unmatched bases: 8. This CDR3 is built from 17 residues. CDR1 is SEHNR and CDR2 is FQNEAQ in the germline V gene (reference sequence). This CDR3 is CASSFSGTGFGNQPQHF. In nucleotides, the CDR3 is TGTGCCAGCAGCTTCTCCGGGACAGGGTTTGGCAATCAGCCCCAGCATTTT.

This clonotype was recorded many times. This chain joins TRBV5-5 and TRBJ1-1; TRBD1 agrees at 7 bases. This CDR3 comprises 15 residues. J was trimmed by 4 bases and V by 2 bases; bases with no gene match: 8. CDR1 is SGHKS, CDR2 YYEKEE, per germline (reference sequence). CDR3 nucleotides: TGTGCCAGCAGCTTTACAGGGGAACAGGGCACTGAAGCTTTCTTT. It yields the protein CASSFTGEQGTEAFF.

On this clonotype: The CDR3 does not close with the conserved phenylalanine or tryptophan, likely indicating a read error. The chain recombines TRBV20-1 with TRBJ2-1; 11 nucleotides align to TRBD2. The CDR3 runs 15 residues. Germline V lookup: CDR1 DFQATT, CDR2 SNEGSKA (reference sequence). CDR3 in DNA: TGCAATGCTAGACCCCTAGCGGGGGGCTACAATGAGCAGTTCCTC. It codes for CNARPLAGGYNEQFL.

This clonotype was seen repeatedly, ten times or more. V is TRBV7-2 and J is TRBJ2-3, with TRBD2 identical over 8 bases. Germline V gives CDR1 SGHTA, CDR2 FQGNSA. The CDR3 length is 15 residues. J was trimmed by 3 bases and V by 7 bases; bases with no gene match: 9. CDR3 in DNA: TGTGCCAGCACCCTAGGAGCGGGAGCAACAGATACGCAGTATTTT. As protein: CASTLGAGATDTQYF. The full variable domain, with the rest looked up from reference TRBV7-2 and TRBJ2-3, is GAGVSQSPSNKVTEKGKDVELRCDPISGHTALYWYRQSLGQGLEFLIYFQGNSAPDKSGLPSDRFSAERTGGSVSTLTIQRTQQEDSAVYLCASTLGAGATDTQYFGPGTRLTVL.

Only a few counts were recorded for this clonotype. Its ends do not fully match the called genes, so a read error is possible. The J gene is TRBJ2-7, the V gene TRBV7-2; D is unclear. This CDR3 is built from 14 residues. Germline CDR1 SGHTA, CDR2 FQGNSA. The CDR3: CASSAAIITYEQNF. CDR3 nucleotides: TGTGCCAGCAGCGCCGCCATTATTACATACGAGCAGAACTTC.

In this sample, this clonotype turned up many times. The chain recombines TRBV20-1 with TRBJ2-1; 11 nucleotides match TRBD2. Germline V gene data show CDR1 as DFQATT and CDR2 as SNEGSKA (reference sequence). CDR3 size: 15 residues. The ends lost 2 bases at V and 7 bases at J; junction bases unmatched: 7. CDR3 region: CSARTPGLAENEQFF. The DNA for the CDR3 is TGCAGTGCTAGAACTCCGGGACTAGCGGAAAATGAGCAGTTCTTC.

This clonotype was picked up many times. The chain combines TRBV6-5 with TRBJ2-3; D possibly corresponds to TRBD1 (6 bases). Between the trimmed V and J ends, which lost 6 bases and 2 bases, there was a span of 12 bases. The length of the CDR3 is 14 residues. Per the germline V gene, CDR1 is MNHEY and CDR2 is SVGAGI. The CDR3 sequence: CASRTGTFTDTQYF. The CDR3 DNA follows: TGTGCCAGCAGAACAGGGACCTTCACAGATACGCAGTATTTT.

In this sample, this clonotype turned up a few times. Just one base apart from a much larger clone, this may be a read error. The chain is built from TRBV10-3 and TRBJ2-1; D is perhaps TRBD1 or TRBD2 (5 bases each). This CDR3 region has 15 residues. Germline V lookup: CDR1 ENHRY, CDR2 SYGVKD. For the CDR3, the DNA is TGTGCCATCAGTGAGTCAGCAGGGAGCTACAATGGGCAGTTCTTC. Translation gives CAISESAGSYNGQFF.

In its sample, this clonotype was seen a few times. A junction boundary mismatches the germline segment, possibly from a read error. The V and J genes are TRBV7-2 and TRBJ1-5, with 8 bases fitting TRBD1. This CDR3 is built from 15 residues. Germline CDR1 and CDR2: SGHTA and FQGNSA. CDR3 loop: CASSSASGGKQPQHF. The CDR3 DNA is TGTGCCAGCAGCTCAGCGTCAGGGGGCAAACAGCCCCAGCATTTT.

This clonotype was seen more than once but under ten times. CDR3 DNA sequence: TGTGCCAGCAAACCCGAGGGGCTATCCTACGAGCAGTACTTC. Translating gives CASKPEGLSYEQYF. V is TRBV2 and J is TRBJ2-7, with D perhaps TRBD1 or TRBD2 (5 bases each). Germline CDR1 reads SNHLY; CDR2 reads FYNNEI. Trimming removed 7 bases from V and 1 base from J, with 14 bases in between. CDR3 length: 14 residues.

In its sample, this clonotype was seen many times. The V call is TRBV29-1, the J call TRBJ2-5; TRBD2 matches at 8 bases. This CDR3 is built from 16 residues. Germline V gene data show CDR1 as SQVTM and CDR2 as ANQGSEA. With V trimmed by 2 bases and J by 7 bases, 15 bases remained unmatched. CDR3 residues: CSVEPEGTSALGTQYF. In DNA form, the CDR3 reads TGCAGCGTTGAACCAGAAGGGACTAGTGCACTAGGGACCCAGTACTTC.

Ten or more counts support this clonotype. V and J are TRBV18 and TRBJ1-1; TRBD1 matches 7 bases. The germline V gene encodes CDR1 KGHSH and CDR2 LQKENI. The CDR3 has 12 residues. V lost 4 bases to trimming and J lost 10 bases; unmatched junction nucleotides: 6. The chain's CDR3 is CASSLDRAAAFF. In DNA form, the CDR3 reads TGTGCCAGCTCACTAGACAGGGCCGCAGCTTTCTTT.

Many counts were recorded for this clonotype. V usage is TRBV20-1 and J usage is TRBJ1-1; D unclear. The CDR3 is 14 amino acids. CDR1 is DFQATT, CDR2 SNEGSKA, per germline (reference sequence). With 0 bases removed from V and 2 bases from J, the gap between germline ends came to 10 bases. The CDR3 sequence: CSARDWAANTEAFF. The CDR3 coding sequence is TGCAGTGCTAGAGATTGGGCAGCCAACACTGAAGCTTTCTTT.

The V and J genes are TRBV6-1 and TRBJ2-7; possible D gene TRBD1, 6 bases. This CDR3 has 13 amino acids. Deletions cut 6 bases from V and 7 bases from J, with 16 bases between. Germline lookup yields CDR1 MNHNS and CDR2 SASEGT. CDR3 in DNA: TGTGCCAGCAGCTCCCGGCCTCAGGGGGAGCAGTACTTC. This sequence encodes CASSSRPQGEQYF.

This clonotype was seen repeatedly, ten times or more. V usage is TRBV28 and J usage is TRBJ2-3, with 7 bases identical to TRBD2. CDR3 size: 12 residues. V trimming: 8 bases; J trimming: 7 bases; junction bases outside the gene matches: 6. Per the germline V gene, CDR1 is MDHEN and CDR2 is SYDVKM. This CDR3 is CASWGGANTQYF. The CDR3 DNA follows: TGTGCCAGCTGGGGGGGAGCCAATACGCAGTATTTT.

The V gene is TRBV10-1, the J gene TRBJ2-5; TRBD2 matches 7 bases. The CDR3 has 15 residues. Germline CDR1 is WNHNN and CDR2 is SYGVQD (reference sequence). J lost 2 bases, V lost 2 bases, and 5 bases had no gene match. CDR3 protein: CASSEAAGVQETQYF. In nucleotides, the CDR3 is TGCGCCAGCAGTGAGGCTGCGGGAGTACAAGAGACCCAGTACTTC.

This clonotype has at least ten counts. V usage is TRBV5-4 and J usage is TRBJ1-1, with 9 bases identical to TRBD1. CDR1 and CDR2 from the germline V gene are SGHNT and YYREEE (reference sequence). The CDR3 is 16 amino acids. The V and J ends lost 2 bases and 4 bases, in that order; junction bases with no gene match: 9. The CDR3 coding sequence is TGTGCCAGCAGCTTTCGACAGGGGGTCAGGGGCACTGAAGCTTTCTTT. Translated, it gives CASSFRQGVRGTEAFF.